The 11 T cell receptor beta chains reported below all come from one sample, sequenced in a study of blood T cell repertoires in COVID-19. The assay was immunoSEQ multiplex PCR, and TCRdb's table has in-frame clones only and misses some. The sample has roughly 400,000 clones, about 88% seen once. Sequenced sample: PBMCs or T cells enriched from blood (not recorded which). The receptors come from a young woman who had been exposed to COVID-19.

V usage is TRBV14 and J usage is TRBJ2-5; 7 nucleotides line up with TRBD1. The CDR3 extends over 15 amino acids. The V and J ends lost 2 bases and 4 bases, in that order; junction bases with no gene match: 7. Per germline, CDR1 SGHDN and CDR2 FVKESK. The CDR3 is CASSQNRAGGETQYF. In nucleotides, the CDR3 is TGTGCCAGCAGCCAAAACCGGGCAGGGGGAGAGACCCAGTACTTC. Together with reference TRBV14 and TRBJ2-5, the CDR3 gives the full variable domain: EAGVTQFPSHSVIEKGQTVTLRCDPISGHDNLYWYRRVMGKEIKFLLHFVKESKQDESGMPNNRFLAERTGGTYSTLKVQPAELEDSGVYFCASSQNRAGGETQYFGPGTRLLVL.

This rearrangement joins TRBV6-1 to TRBJ2-1, with D tentatively TRBD2 (5 bases). CDR1 MNHNS and CDR2 SASEGT come from the germline V gene. V was pared by 3 bases and J by 0 bases, with 18 bases between. There are 18 residues in the CDR3. The CDR3 nucleotides are TGTGCCAGCAGTGACAGGAAGCTAGCTCCGAGCTCCTACAATGAGCAGTTCTTC. Residues: CASSDRKLAPSSYNEQFF.

This clone has more than one count but fewer than ten. V and J are TRBV7-8 and TRBJ2-7; 8 bases map to TRBD1. The CDR3 is 14 residues long. The junction had 4 bases not matched to a gene; V was cut back by 5 bases and J by 1 base. Germline loops: CDR1 SGHVS, CDR2 FQNEAQ. CDR3 residues: CASSPRDRSYEQYF. The CDR3 DNA reads TGTGCCAGCAGCCCCAGGGACAGGTCCTACGAGCAGTACTTC.

This clone was recorded a few times. This chain uses TRBV4-1 with TRBJ1-4; TRBD1 aligns across 8 bases. CDR1 is MGHRA and CDR2 is YSYEKL in the germline V gene. V dropped 3 bases and J dropped 7; count of bases not matched to a gene: 7. The CDR3 sequence is 15 residues long. The CDR3 DNA sequence: TGCGCCAGCAGCCAGACCGGGACAGGATCTGAAAAACTGTTTTTT. Translated: CASSQTGTGSEKLFF.

In this sample, this clone turned up a few times. This chain uses TRBV4-1 with TRBJ1-5; TRBD1 is a possible D gene (6 bases). In germline, CDR1 is MGHRA, CDR2 YSYEKL. V was trimmed by 0 bases and J by 2 bases, leaving 11 bases between them. This CDR3 comprises 16 residues. The CDR3 DNA is TGCGCCAGCAGCCAAGATTCAGGGGTCGGCAATCAGCCCCAGCATTTT. Protein: CASSQDSGVGNQPQHF.

The J gene is TRBJ2-7, the V gene TRBV4-2; possibly TRBD2 for D (6 bases). There are 15 residues in the CDR3. V was cut by 1 base and J by 4 bases, with 14 bases left in between. The germline V gene has CDR1 LGHNA and CDR2 YNFKEQ. The CDR3 DNA is TGTGCCAGCAGCCAAGGGATGGGACTGACTTACGAGCAGTACTTC. Its protein is CASSQGMGLTYEQYF.

V usage is TRBV7-6 and J usage is TRBJ2-5, with D possibly matching TRBD2 (5 bases). This CDR3 is built from 16 residues. V lost 4 bases, J lost 1 base, and 16 bases lay in between. The V gene's germline CDR1 is SGHVS and CDR2 FNYEAQ. The CDR3 sequence: CASSSNARVTQETQYF. The CDR3, as DNA: TGTGCCAGCAGCTCCAACGCGCGGGTAACCCAAGAGACCCAGTACTTC. The full variable domain, rest sourced from reference TRBV7-6 and TRBJ2-5, is GAGVSQSPRYKVTKRGQDVALRCDPISGHVSLYWYRQALGQGPEFLTYFNYEAQQDKSGLPNDRFSAERPEGSISTLTIQRTEQRDSAMYRCASSSNARVTQETQYFGPGTRLLVL.

The DNA for the CDR3 is TGCAGCGGCGACAAGGACTATGGCTACACCTTC. Its translation is CSGDKDYGYTF. The chain is built from TRBV20-1 and TRBJ1-2; D unresolved. Germline V gene data show CDR1 as DFQATT and CDR2 as SNEGSKA (reference sequence). The CDR3 is 11 amino acids.

The chain combines TRBV28 with TRBJ1-5; the match to TRBD1 covers 7 bases. The V and J ends lost 6 bases and 0 bases, in that order; junction bases with no gene match: 5. Looked up from germline, CDR1 is MDHEN and CDR2 is SYDVKM. CDR3 length: 15 amino acids. CDR3 protein: CASRSGQVSNQPQHF. Here the CDR3 DNA reads TGTGCCAGCAGATCCGGACAGGTTAGCAATCAGCCCCAGCATTTT.

The J gene is TRBJ2-1, the V gene TRBV18; 12 bases agree with TRBD2. CDR1 KGHSH and CDR2 LQKENI come from the germline V gene. The CDR3 is 18 amino acids. V lost 6 bases to trimming and J lost 1 base; unmatched junction nucleotides: 10. The CDR3 here is CASSPGLAGTRSYNEQFF. The DNA of the CDR3 is TGTGCCAGCTCCCCGGGACTAGCGGGCACGAGGTCCTACAATGAGCAGTTCTTC.

The V gene is TRBV12-3 or TRBV12-4, the J gene TRBJ1-1; 7 bases map to TRBD1. Germline trimming cut 3 bases from V and 8 bases from J; bases unmatched to any gene: 3. The CDR3 length is 12 residues. CDR3: CASSFPRGEAFF. CDR3 nucleotide sequence: TGTGCCAGCAGTTTTCCCAGGGGGGAAGCTTTCTTT.